A single sample is the source of the 30 T cell receptor beta chains below, sequenced in a study of blood T cell repertoires in COVID-19. TCRdb keeps only in-frame clones here, not all; method: immunoSEQ multiplex PCR. Seen here are 51,000 or so clones, 65% to 85% observed once, and the top ten hold more than 20%. The sequencing sample was made of peripheral blood. These receptors were collected from a woman of 80 years or more with COVID-19, enrolled during active disease.

The chain links TRBV3-1 (or the pseudogene TRBV3-2) to TRBJ2-5; 8 positions match TRBD1. Germline CDR1 is LGHDT and CDR2 is YNNKEL (reference sequence). The CDR3 loop spans 14 amino acids. V lost 4 bases to trimming and J lost 5 bases; unmatched junction nucleotides: 6. The CDR3 DNA reads TGTGCCAGCAGCCTCCGGACAGGGTTTGAGACCCAGTACTTC. It is translated as CASSLRTGFETQYF.

This clone was seen a few times. CDR3 amino acids: CASSRLGSKNTGELFF. CDR3 bases: TGTGCCAGCAGTCGTTTGGGCTCGAAGAACACCGGGGAGCTGTTTTTT. The chain recombines TRBV3-1 (or the pseudogene TRBV3-2) with TRBJ2-2; D is ambiguous. Germline V gives CDR1 LGHDT, CDR2 YNNKEL (reference sequence). V lost 6 bases and J lost 1, with 15 bases in between. The CDR3 consists of 16 residues.

This chain joins TRBV5-8 and TRBJ2-7; TRBD1 matches 8 bases. The CDR3 loop spans 15 amino acids. Looked up from germline, CDR1 is SGHTS and CDR2 is YDEGEE. The ends lost 4 bases at V and 6 bases at J; junction bases unmatched: 12. This CDR3 reads CASSRRPGQVGEQYF. CDR3 in DNA: TGTGCCAGCAGCCGGAGACCGGGACAGGTCGGCGAGCAGTACTTC.

V gene TRBV5-1 combines with J gene TRBJ2-7; TRBD1 aligns across 8 bases. The CDR3 length is 12 residues. In germline, CDR1 is SGHRS, CDR2 YFSETQ. V shed 8 bases and J 3 bases; nucleotides not matched to a gene: 4. The CDR3 DNA follows: TGCGCCAGGACACAGGGGGACTACGAGCAGTACTTC. Translating it yields CARTQGDYEQYF.

This rearrangement joins TRBV14 to TRBJ2-1, with TRBD2 matching 8 bases. Germline-derived CDR1 and CDR2 are SGHDN and FVKESK. CDR3 length equals 15 residues. The V segment lost 5 bases and the J segment 8 bases; nucleotides outside the gene matches: 11. The chain's CDR3 is CASSYTSGAWDEQFF. Written as DNA, the CDR3 is TGTGCCAGCAGCTATACTAGCGGCGCTTGGGATGAGCAGTTCTTC.

CDR3 amino acids: CASSQELRAHQPQHF. DNA of the CDR3: TGTGCCAGCAGCCAAGAACTCAGGGCCCACCAGCCCCAGCATTTT. The V gene is TRBV4-2, the J gene TRBJ1-5; the D gene is possibly TRBD1 (5 bases). Trimming pared 0 bases from V and 7 bases from J, leaving 13 bases between. The CDR3 has 15 residues. Germline CDR1 is LGHNA and CDR2 is YNFKEQ.

The CDR3 region has the DNA TGTGCCTGGAGTGTACGGTTAGAATCCAATGAGCAGTTCTTC. This translates into CAWSVRLESNEQFF. The chain links TRBV30 to TRBJ2-1; D is ambiguous. Between the trimmed V and J ends, which lost 0 bases and 6 bases, there was a span of 12 bases. The CDR3 length is 14 residues. CDR1 is GTSNPN, CDR2 SVGIG, per germline (reference sequence).

This chain uses TRBV30 with TRBJ2-1; 7 nucleotides match TRBD2. Unmatched junction bases numbered 8, after V lost 0 bases and J lost 6 bases. The germline V gene has CDR1 GTSNPN and CDR2 SVGIG (reference sequence). This CDR3 has 15 residues. CDR3 sequence reads: CAWSVQSGAFNEQFF. The DNA for the CDR3 is TGTGCCTGGAGTGTACAAAGCGGGGCTTTCAATGAGCAGTTCTTC.

This clone has just a few counts. The chain carries TRBV28 and TRBJ1-3; 9 bases map to TRBD1. Trimming at V came to 6 bases and at J to 8 bases, leaving 8 bases not matched to a gene. CDR1 is MDHEN, CDR2 SYDVKM, per germline. The CDR3 consists of 14 residues. The CDR3 sequence: CASSHGTGWYTIYF. In DNA form, the CDR3 reads TGTGCCAGCAGCCACGGGACAGGGTGGTACACCATATATTTT.

J is TRBJ2-5 and V is TRBV29-1; 8 nucleotides agree with TRBD2. The CDR3 runs to 12 residues. CDR1 is SQVTM, CDR2 ANQGSEA, per germline. CDR3 nucleotide sequence: TGCACTGGGCGGGGGGCTTGGGAGACCCAGTACTTC. The encoded protein is CTGRGAWETQYF.

In its sample, this clone was seen once. J is TRBJ1-5 and V is TRBV28, with D perhaps matching TRBD1 (5 bases). The germline V gene encodes CDR1 MDHEN and CDR2 SYDVKM. V shed 6 bases and J shed 0 bases, with 12 bases lying between them. CDR3 length: 15 residues. CDR3 coding DNA: TGTGCCAGCAGCTCGGGACTCTATAGCAATCAGCCCCAGCATTTT. Its translation: CASSSGLYSNQPQHF.

The rearrangement uses TRBV27 and TRBJ2-7, with 9 bases that match TRBD2. Germline trimming cut 5 bases from V and 0 bases from J; bases unmatched to any gene: 8. The V gene's germline CDR1 is MNHEY and CDR2 SMNVEV (reference sequence). The CDR3 has 16 amino acids. The CDR3 DNA reads as TGTGCCAGCAGTATTAGCGGGAGCATTAGCTCCTACGAGCAGTACTTC. Translated: CASSISGSISSYEQYF.

This clone was counted between two and nine times. As DNA, the CDR3 is TGTGCGGGTCGGACAGGGAGTAACGAGCAGTACTTC. Its translation: CAGRTGSNEQYF. The V and J genes are TRBV28 and TRBJ2-7; TRBD1 aligns across 8 bases. Germline V gene data show CDR1 as MDHEN and CDR2 as SYDVKM. The CDR3 is 12 amino acids.

This chain uses TRBV3-1 (or the pseudogene TRBV3-2) with TRBJ2-4; maybe TRBD1 (6 bases). CDR3 length equals 14 residues. Germline assignment: CDR1 LGHDT and CDR2 YNNKEL (reference sequence). V was cut by 7 bases and J by 6 bases, with 16 bases left in between. The CDR3 sequence: CASTERVGANIQYF. CDR3 DNA sequence: TGTGCCAGCACCGAGAGGGTGGGGGCAAACATTCAGTACTTC.

This clone has only a few counts. This chain links TRBV9 with TRBJ2-3; D may be TRBD2 (6 bases). The CDR3 has 16 residues. V gave up 3 bases and J gave up 0 bases, with 14 bases separating them. CDR1 and CDR2 from the germline V gene are SGDLS and YYNGEE. The CDR3 region is CASSEIGGSSTDTQYF. The CDR3 DNA sequence: TGTGCCAGCAGCGAGATCGGAGGGTCTAGCACAGATACGCAGTATTTT.

The CDR3 is CASSLVVSGTSEQFF. The CDR3 nucleotides read TGTGCCAGCAGCTTGGTCGTTAGCGGGACATCTGAGCAGTTCTTC. The rearrangement joins TRBV7-6 to TRBJ2-1, with TRBD2 matching 8 bases. The CDR3 consists of 15 residues. CDR1 and CDR2 (germline): SGHVS, FNYEAQ. After removal of 3 bases from V and 9 bases from J, the junction contained 10 bases not matched to a gene.

The chain carries TRBV19 and TRBJ2-7; D perhaps matches TRBD2 (6 bases). This CDR3 is 14 amino acids long. Between the trimmed V and J ends, which lost 5 bases and 2 bases, there was a span of 13 bases. From germline, CDR1 is LNHDA and CDR2 SQIVND (reference sequence). The CDR3 sequence: CASSSGTSAYEQYF. The CDR3 DNA reads TGTGCCAGTAGTTCCGGGACTTCAGCCTACGAGCAGTACTTC. Together with reference TRBV19 and TRBJ2-7, the CDR3 gives the full variable domain: DGGITQSPKYLFRKEGQNVTLSCEQNLNHDAMYWYRQDPGQGLRLIYYSQIVNDFQKGDIAEGYSVSREKKESFPLTVTSAQKNPTAFYLCASSSGTSAYEQYFGPGTRLTVT.

V and J are TRBV2 and TRBJ2-7, with TRBD2 matching 14 bases. CDR3 length: 16 amino acids. Germline CDR1 reads SNHLY; CDR2 reads FYNNEI. V dropped 5 bases and J dropped 4; count of bases not matched to a gene: 7. CDR3 amino acids: CASSRGTSGSGYEQYF. CDR3 in DNA: TGTGCCAGCAGTAGAGGGACTAGCGGGAGTGGGTACGAGCAGTACTTC.

The rearrangement uses TRBV10-3 and TRBJ2-7; TRBD2 matches at 15 bases. CDR1 and CDR2 (germline): ENHRY, SYGVKD. Trimming at V came to 5 bases and at J to 5 bases, leaving 7 bases not matched to a gene. This CDR3 comprises 16 residues. Here the CDR3 DNA reads TGTGCCATCAGTCCGGGACTAGCGGGAGGTCGGGACGAGCAGTACTTC. Amino acids: CAISPGLAGGRDEQYF.

V gene TRBV7-3 combines with J gene TRBJ2-1, with D possibly matching TRBD2 (6 bases). Germline CDR1 and CDR2: SGHTA and FQGTGA. The CDR3 length is 15 residues. Trimming took 2 bases from V and 2 from J, leaving 10 bases between them. The CDR3 loop reads CASSLGGVTYNEQFF. In nucleotides, the CDR3 is TGTGCCAGCAGCTTAGGAGGGGTCACCTACAATGAGCAGTTCTTC.

In DNA, the CDR3 is TGTGCCAGCAGTTCCGGGGTTGGGGGGTCCCTCCACTTT. As protein: CASSSGVGGSLHF. The gene calls are TRBV6-6 and TRBJ1-6; the D gene is possibly TRBD1 (5 bases). V was shortened by 4 bases and J by 14 bases, with 15 bases between the two germline ends. The CDR3 contains 13 residues. Germline-derived CDR1 and CDR2 are MNHNY and SVGAGI (reference sequence).

This chain links TRBV18 with TRBJ1-6; D gene unclear. Germline lookup yields CDR1 KGHSH and CDR2 LQKENI. Trimming stripped 3 bases from V and 13 bases from J, with 7 bases between. The CDR3 is 11 residues long. CDR3 DNA: TGTGCCAGCTCACCCGGCGGGCCCCTCCACTTT. This sequence encodes CASSPGGPLHF.

The chain couples TRBV19 to TRBJ2-2; 14 bases fit TRBD2. Germline assignment: CDR1 LNHDA and CDR2 SQIVND (reference sequence). V trimming: 5 bases; J trimming: 6 bases; junction bases outside the gene matches: 5. The CDR3 loop spans 16 amino acids. The CDR3 DNA reads TGTGCCAGTAGTGCCGGACTAGCGGGAGGAGCCGGGGAGCTGTTTTTT. This codes for CASSAGLAGGAGELFF.

The chain employs TRBV2 and TRBJ2-1, with 9 bases that match TRBD2. The ends lost 6 bases at V and 6 bases at J; junction bases unmatched: 3. The CDR3 is 13 amino acids. From germline, CDR1 is SNHLY and CDR2 FYNNEI. CDR3 region: CASRLAGPNEQFF. In DNA, the CDR3 is TGTGCCAGCAGACTAGCGGGTCCCAATGAGCAGTTCTTC.

CDR3 in DNA: TGTGCCAGCAGCCTTCGACTAGCGGGAGAGGCCGGGGAGCTGTTTTTT. The encoded protein is CASSLRLAGEAGELFF. The V gene is TRBV7-6, the J gene TRBJ2-2; TRBD2 matches 12 bases. The V gene's germline CDR1 is SGHVS and CDR2 FNYEAQ. V dropped 5 bases and J dropped 6; count of bases not matched to a gene: 7. This CDR3 comprises 16 residues.

This clone was seen a handful of times. CDR3 coding DNA: TGCGCCAGCAGCCAAGGCCTAGCGGGGGGCCGGGAGACCCAGTACTTC. This codes for CASSQGLAGGRETQYF. This rearrangement joins TRBV4-1 to TRBJ2-5, with TRBD2 identical over 11 bases. V was pared by 1 base and J by 5 bases, with 6 bases of the junction left unmatched. Germline V CDR1 and CDR2: MGHRA, YSYEKL. The length of the CDR3 is 16 residues.

The CDR3 DNA reads TGTGCCAGCAGGCGTAGCTTCTTCGGATCCTACGAGCAGTACTTC. Its translation: CASRRSFFGSYEQYF. The chain is built from TRBV7-2 and TRBJ2-7; unclear D gene. The V and J ends lost 6 bases and 1 base respectively, with 16 bases between them. The germline V gene encodes CDR1 SGHTA and CDR2 FQGNSA. This CDR3 spans 15 amino acids.

This clone was found once. The chain is built from TRBV11-2 and TRBJ1-5; 8 bases match TRBD1. Per germline, CDR1 SGHAT and CDR2 FQNNGV. The CDR3 extends over 15 amino acids. The junction had 8 bases not matched to a gene; V was cut back by 3 bases and J by 7 bases. The CDR3 DNA reads as TGTGCCAGCAGCTTGGGAACAGGGGGAACCCAGCCCCAGCATTTT. Amino acid sequence: CASSLGTGGTQPQHF.

The chain couples TRBV28 to TRBJ1-1, with 12 bases lining up with TRBD1. The CDR3 has 15 residues. Germline values: CDR1 MDHEN, CDR2 SYDVKM. J lost 6 bases, V lost 6 bases, and 8 bases had no gene match. The CDR3 DNA reads as TGTGCCAGCAGACCCCCGGGACAGGGGGCCGCTGAAGCTTTCTTT. This encodes CASRPPGQGAAEAFF. Combining the CDR3 with reference TRBV28 and TRBJ1-1 gives the whole variable domain DVKVTQSSRYLVKRTGEKVFLECVQDMDHENMFWYRQDPGLGLRLIYFSYDVKMKEKGDIPEGYSVSREKKERFSLILESASTNQTSMYLCASRPPGQGAAEAFFGQGTRLTVV.

V usage is TRBV3-1 (or the pseudogene TRBV3-2) and J usage is TRBJ2-7; maybe TRBD1 (5 bases). V lost 2 bases, J lost 0 bases, and 11 bases lay in between. The CDR3 loop spans 15 amino acids. CDR1 is LGHDT, CDR2 YNNKEL, per germline (reference sequence). The CDR3 region has the DNA TGTGCCAGCAGCCAATCAGCAGGGTACTCCTACGAGCAGTACTTC. Protein: CASSQSAGYSYEQYF.